The 17 T cell receptor beta chains below come from one sample, sequenced in a study of T cells in Graves' hyperthyroidism and ophthalmopathy. The source material, RNA transcripts, was used to amplify TCR beta CDR3 regions. HTBI primers were the set used in a first-round RT-PCR of the TCR CDR3. TCRdb processed the multiplex PCR reads anew with MiXCR; each CDR3 protein has one entry. Altogether 200,000 or so distinct CDR3 sequences are present, about a sixth being singletons, with the ten largest covering roughly 50%. Sequencing used blood. Receptors originate from a woman aged 45-65 years with Graves' hyperthyroidism.

This clonotype was detected ten times or more. The rearrangement links TRBV11-2 to TRBJ2-3; 13 bases fit TRBD2. Losses at the gene ends were 3 bases for V and 5 bases for J; bases not matched to a gene: 2. The CDR3 runs to 15 residues. Germline assignment: CDR1 SGHAT and CDR2 FQNNGV. CDR3 in DNA: TGTGCCAGCAGCTTTACTAGCGGGAGGGTAGATACGCAGTATTTT. Its protein product is CASSFTSGRVDTQYF.

As for this clonotype: Given a much more abundant clone one base away, this may be a read error. The rearrangement links TRBV6-1 to TRBJ2-7; D ambiguous. Germline loops: CDR1 MNHNS, CDR2 SASEGT. V was pared by 6 bases and J by 2 bases, with 17 bases between. This CDR3 spans 15 amino acids. The CDR3 DNA reads TGTGCCAGCAGCCGGACCCACCGACCCCCCTACGAGCAGTACTTC. Encoded protein: CASSRTHRPPYEQYF.

This clonotype was detected many times. The chain links TRBV12-3 or TRBV12-4 to TRBJ1-3; no clear D gene. Trimming left V 3 bases short and J 0 bases short, with 6 bases between. This CDR3 is built from 14 residues. CDR3 DNA: TGTGCCAGCAGTTTCCGGGCCTCTGGAAACACCATATATTTT. This translates into CASSFRASGNTIYF.

This clonotype was counted ten times or more. This chain joins TRBV4-1 and TRBJ1-4, with 10 nucleotides matching TRBD1. Germline V lookup: CDR1 MGHRA, CDR2 YSYEKL. There are 15 residues in the CDR3. Losses at the gene ends were 0 bases for V and 11 bases for J; bases not matched to a gene: 6. CDR3 nucleotides: TGCGCCAGCAGCCAAGACTGGGACAGGGGCATTAAACTGTTTTTT. Its translation: CASSQDWDRGIKLFF.

The sample holds a few counts of this clonotype. The CDR3 sequence: CASSLREPRETQYF. Written as DNA, the CDR3 is TGCGCCAGCAGCTTGCGGGAGCCAAGGGAGACCCAGTACTTC. V is TRBV5-1 and J is TRBJ2-5; D perhaps matches TRBD2 (6 bases). CDR3 length: 14 amino acids. V was clipped by 1 base and J by 5 bases, with 12 bases between them. CDR1 is SGHRS, CDR2 YFSETQ, per germline.

V usage is TRBV7-2 and J usage is TRBJ2-5; D may be TRBD2 (6 bases). The CDR3 contains 14 residues. V shed 5 bases and J shed 5 bases, with 15 bases lying between them. From germline, CDR1 is SGHTA and CDR2 FQGNSA. CDR3 sequence reads: CASSPGGGRETQYF. CDR3 in DNA: TGTGCCAGCAGCCCTGGAGGAGGGAGGGAGACCCAGTACTTC.

This clonotype was found many times. The V gene is TRBV5-1, the J gene TRBJ2-1; 12 bases are shared with TRBD2. From germline, CDR1 is SGHRS and CDR2 YFSETQ. V lost 5 bases to trimming and J lost 6 bases; unmatched junction nucleotides: 3. The CDR3 covers 14 residues. The CDR3 DNA reads as TGCGCCAGCAGGTCGACTAGCGGGAGCAATGAGCAGTTCTTC. This codes for CASRSTSGSNEQFF.

This clonotype was recorded many times. The chain combines TRBV5-8 with TRBJ2-7; TRBD2 agrees at 10 bases. The germline gives CDR1 SGHTS, CDR2 YDEGEE. Unmatched junction bases numbered 9, after V lost 4 bases and J lost 2 bases. The CDR3 loop spans 16 amino acids. The CDR3 reads CASSPGIAGGTYEQYF. CDR3 bases: TGTGCCAGCAGCCCGGGTATAGCGGGAGGCACCTACGAGCAGTACTTC.

This clonotype was found many times. This chain uses TRBV7-3 with TRBJ2-1; TRBD1 aligns across 9 bases. V dropped 0 bases and J dropped 7; count of bases not matched to a gene: 13. The CDR3 runs 18 residues. Per the germline V gene, CDR1 is SGHTA and CDR2 is FQGTGA. The CDR3 loop is CASSLTPRTGELRNEQFF. The CDR3 coding sequence is TGTGCCAGCAGCTTAACCCCTCGGACAGGGGAACTCAGGAATGAGCAGTTCTTC.

This clonotype was seen at least ten times. This sequence joins TRBV20-1 and TRBJ2-5, with 9 bases that match TRBD2. CDR3 length: 15 amino acids. Germline V CDR1 and CDR2: DFQATT, SNEGSKA (reference sequence). J lost 5 bases, V lost 3 bases, and 10 bases had no gene match. CDR3 DNA sequence: TGCAGTGCTAGTTTGTTAGCGGGAGTTGGGGAGACCCAGTACTTC. Protein: CSASLLAGVGETQYF.

Only a few counts were recorded for this clonotype. CDR3 nucleotide sequence: TGTGCCAGCAGCCCTCCCTTTAAGCCCCAGCATTTT. As protein: CASSPPFKPQHF. The J gene is TRBJ1-5, the V gene TRBV6-2 or TRBV6-3; unclear D gene. V lost 6 bases, J lost 8 bases, and 11 bases lay in between. CDR1 is MNHEY, CDR2 SVGEGT, per germline. This CDR3 is 12 amino acids long.

V usage is TRBV27 and J usage is TRBJ2-1, with 8 bases lining up with TRBD2. CDR3 length: 12 amino acids. In germline, CDR1 is MNHEY, CDR2 SMNVEV (reference sequence). The junction had 7 bases not matched to a gene; V was cut back by 10 bases and J by 8 bases. The CDR3 sequence is CAIGIAGYEQFF. Written as DNA, the CDR3 is TGTGCCATCGGAATAGCGGGGTATGAGCAGTTCTTC.

The V call is TRBV6-1, the J call TRBJ1-3, with no clear D. The CDR3 length is 14 residues. Trimming took off 6 bases at V and 0 bases at J, with 9 bases between the two ends. Germline CDR1 is MNHNS and CDR2 is SASEGT. Here the CDR3 reads CASSLLDSGNTIYF. CDR3 sequence (DNA): TGTGCCAGCAGCCTCCTTGACTCTGGAAACACCATATATTTT.

In nucleotides, the CDR3 is TGCGCCAGCAGCACCGGGACAGGGATGAACACTGAAGCTTTCTTT. This sequence encodes CASSTGTGMNTEAFF. The V gene is TRBV5-1, the J gene TRBJ1-1; the match to TRBD1 covers 9 bases. Germline trimming cut 4 bases from V and 0 bases from J; bases unmatched to any gene: 4. Per the germline V gene, CDR1 is SGHRS and CDR2 is YFSETQ. The CDR3 is 15 residues long.

This clonotype was found many times. This rearrangement joins TRBV11-2 to TRBJ2-5; 11 bases fit TRBD1. After removal of 5 bases from V and 2 bases from J, the junction contained 10 bases not matched to a gene. The CDR3 is 17 residues long. Germline lookup yields CDR1 SGHAT and CDR2 FQNNGV. The CDR3 sequence: CASSKEGQGVTQETQYF. CDR3 nucleotide sequence: TGTGCCAGCAGCAAAGAGGGACAGGGGGTGACTCAAGAGACCCAGTACTTC.

There are many counts of this clonotype. CDR3 in amino acids: CASNKKVGTGGADTQYF. CDR3 DNA sequence: TGTGCCAGCAACAAAAAGGTCGGGACAGGGGGGGCAGATACGCAGTATTTT. The chain has TRBV7-8 and TRBJ2-3, with 11 nucleotides matching TRBD1. The V and J ends lost 7 bases and 4 bases, in that order; junction bases with no gene match: 13. Germline V lookup: CDR1 SGHVS, CDR2 FQNEAQ. The CDR3 is 17 amino acids.

This clonotype was counted ten times or more. The chain employs TRBV20-1 and TRBJ2-5; a weak D match, TRBD2 (5 bases). V lost 4 bases, J lost 5 bases, and 17 bases lay in between. Germline V gives CDR1 DFQATT, CDR2 SNEGSKA (reference sequence). The CDR3 sequence is 14 residues long. The CDR3 protein is CSATDLVTRETQYF. In nucleotides, the CDR3 is TGCAGTGCTACGGACTTGGTTACCAGGGAGACCCAGTACTTC.